This TCR beta chain was identified during a study of T cells expressing NK-cell markers (TCRdb year 2020). Turning to the overall study: In sorted CD3+CD56+NKG2C+, CD3+CD56+NKG2C- and CD3+CD56-NKG2C+ T-cell subsets from several donors, TCR beta-chain repertoires were profiled. Among the eight sequenced donors, seven were HCMV-seropositive and one was HCMV-seronegative. Randomly selected healthy volunteers, three men and five women, were used as the eight sequenced donors. Sequencing of the libraries produced 2 x 150 bp reads on Illumina HiSeq 2000/2500, MiSeq or NextSeq. Overall study outcomes, separate from this receptor: In over 5 donors, the dominant CD3+CD56+NKG2C+ clonotypes were among the top 10 CD8+ clonotypes and accounted for about 1.0-7.5% of CD8+ T cells. Those dominant clonotypes were again the most abundant among CD3+CD56-NKG2C+ cells in a few donors, at about 28.3-60.1%. Whether the expanded NKG2C-expressing T cell clones were specific for HCMV antigens was left unclear.

Concerning this clonotype itself: Its antigen target is currently unknown.

To determine HCMV serostatus, a commercial ELISA kit was used to detect HCMV-specific IgG in serum. Ficoll density gradient centrifugation was used to isolate peripheral blood mononuclear cells from blood. Via the germline V gene, CDR1 is SQVTM and CDR2 ANQGSEA. The CDR3 has 12 amino acids, counting the end cysteine and phenylalanine. No DNA is listed. The sequencing machine was an Illumina HiSeq 2000. The TCR beta cDNA libraries were made using 5'RACE template switching, a step that added both a universal primer site and unique molecular identifiers. cDNA synthesis was primed from the TCR beta constant segment, followed by two successive PCR amplification steps. In the original analysis: MIGEC was used to demultiplex reads and group the reads by UMI, and MiTCR was used to assemble and quantify clonotypes. To exclude erroneous sequences, any TCR cDNA sequence not supported by at least two reads was discarded. Downstream repertoire analysis used the tcR package, and clonotypes were matched across fractions by CDR3 nucleotide sequence plus V segment. VDJmatch was used to annotate antigen specificity against VDJdb, with one amino acid substitution in CDR3 allowed. One entry per CDR3 protein sequence results from the TCRdb reprocessing of the reads, with DNA left out. The V and J calls reflect TCRdb's pipeline rather than the authors' work. The sample has more than 400,000 distinct CDR3 sequences on record. 7.3% of the sample is in the top ten clones.

Specimen: blood T cells: a sorted CD56 or NKG2C T cell subset, CD4+ or CD8+ T cells, or bulk PBMC T cells (not recorded which). The sequence derives from a woman between 18 and 69 years old in good health. The chain links TRBV29-1 with TRBJ2-7; no DNA is available, so the TRBD1 call from TCRdb remains unchecked. This receptor carries the CDR3 CSVLRDRVEQYF.